This T cell receptor beta chain was sequenced in a study of blood T cell repertoires in COVID-19. The CDR3 loop spans 13 amino acids. Germline-derived CDR1 and CDR2 are SGHTA and FQGNSA. V shed 5 bases, J shed 5 bases, and the junction held 5 bases outside the gene matches. Profiling relied on immunoSEQ multiplex PCR, and the TCRdb table lists in-frame clones only, not all of them. This table holds tens of thousands of clones, roughly 84% found once. Material for sequencing was peripheral blood. The chain carries TRBV7-2 and TRBJ1-1, with 7 bases matching TRBD1. The sequence was collected from a man between 60 and 75 years old with active COVID-19. Here the CDR3 DNA reads TGTGCCAGCAGCGAACAGGGGAGTACTGAAGCTTTCTTT. It yields the protein CASSEQGSTEAFF.